This T cell receptor beta chain originates from a study of cytomegalovirus exposure and HLA in healthy donors. Primers for the PCR totalled 60 Vbeta and 13 Jbeta. Only in-frame clones appear in the TCRdb table, and some are missing; sequencing was by immunoSEQ multiplex PCR. Of about 130,000 clones listed, about 85% are singletons. J was trimmed by 7 bases and V by 3 bases; bases with no gene match: 4. Germline CDR1 and CDR2: SQVTM and ANQGSEA. The CDR3 is 12 amino acids. This rearrangement joins TRBV29-1 to TRBJ2-7; 9 bases are shared with TRBD2. The clonotype was recovered from a boy younger than 18 in good health and CMV-seronegative. Sequenced sample: PBMCs. The CDR3 DNA reads TGCAGCGTTGACAGCGGGGGGCGTGAGCAGTACTTC. The encoded protein is CSVDSGGREQYF.